A single T cell receptor (beta chain) is shown here with its context. The entry originates in a study of blood T cell repertoires in COVID-19. In the study overall: From the United States, Italy and Spain came samples of acute and convalescent COVID-19.

Germline V CDR1 and CDR2: KGHDR, SFDVKD. The length of the CDR3 is 14 residues. Trimming took 2 bases from V and 6 from J; bases not matched to a gene: 3. This table comes from immunoSEQ multiplex PCR, and its TCRdb copy is limited to in-frame clones, with some not included. Altogether approximately 170,000 clones are present, about 89% being singletons, with the ten largest covering more than 3%. The chain combines TRBV24-1 with TRBJ2-1, with 7 bases lining up with TRBD2. Sequences were obtained from peripheral blood. This TCR was recovered from a man aged 65 to 79 with acute or convalescent COVID-19. The CDR3 spells CATSDSGTINEQFF. The CDR3 region has the DNA TGTGCCACCAGTGATTCCGGGACTATCAATGAGCAGTTCTTC.